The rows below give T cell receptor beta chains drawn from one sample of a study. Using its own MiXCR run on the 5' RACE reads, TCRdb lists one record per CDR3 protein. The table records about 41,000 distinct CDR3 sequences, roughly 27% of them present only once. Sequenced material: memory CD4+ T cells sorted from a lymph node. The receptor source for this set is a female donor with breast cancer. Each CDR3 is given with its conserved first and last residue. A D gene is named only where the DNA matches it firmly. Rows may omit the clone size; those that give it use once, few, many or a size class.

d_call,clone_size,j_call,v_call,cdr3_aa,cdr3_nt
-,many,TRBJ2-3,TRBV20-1,CSAPDSPGGDTQYF,TGCAGTGCTCCGGACAGCCCCGGAGGAGATACGCAGTATTTT
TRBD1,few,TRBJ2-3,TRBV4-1,CASSQGPPGTDTDTQYF,TGCGCCAGCAGCCAAGGTCCCCCCGGGACAGACACAGATACGCAGTATTTT
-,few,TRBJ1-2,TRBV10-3,CAISDHQSGYTF,TGTGCCATCAGTGACCACCAGAGTGGCTACACCTTC
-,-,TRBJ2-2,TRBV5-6,CASSLESFSGELFF,TGTGCCAGCAGCTTAGAAAGTTTCAGCGGGGAGCTGTTTTTT
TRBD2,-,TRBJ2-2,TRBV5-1,CASSLAMAGAGELFF,TGCGCCAGCAGCTTGGCGATGGCGGGAGCCGGGGAGCTGTTTTTT
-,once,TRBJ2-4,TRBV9,CASSPRLDRENIQYF,TGTGCCAGCAGCCCCCGGCTGGACAGAGAAAACATTCAGTACTTC
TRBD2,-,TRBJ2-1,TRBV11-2,CASSPLGAGGSSDEQFF,TGTGCCAGCAGCCCCCTGGGAGCGGGAGGGTCCTCGGATGAGCAGTTCTTC
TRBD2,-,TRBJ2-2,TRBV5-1,CASNNLKSARGDTGELFF,TGCGCCAGCAATAATCTTAAGTCCGCTCGGGGGGACACCGGGGAGCTGTTTTTT
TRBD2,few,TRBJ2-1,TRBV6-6,CASMGQGLYNEQFF,TGTGCCAGCATGGGGCAGGGACTATACAATGAGCAGTTCTTC
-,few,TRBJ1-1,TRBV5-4,CASSGESGMAFF,TGTGCCAGCAGTGGAGAGTCGGGGATGGCTTTCTTT
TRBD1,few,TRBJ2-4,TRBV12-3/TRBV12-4,CASSPQGQALAKNIQYF,TGTGCCAGCAGTCCTCAGGGACAGGCGCTAGCCAAAAACATTCAGTACTTC
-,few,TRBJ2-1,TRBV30,CAWSVLRNEQFF,TGTGCCTGGAGTGTATTACGGAATGAGCAGTTCTTC
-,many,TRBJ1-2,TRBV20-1,CSAKGGLGTSGYGYTF,TGCAGTGCTAAAGGGGGGTTAGGGACCTCTGGCTATGGCTACACCTTC
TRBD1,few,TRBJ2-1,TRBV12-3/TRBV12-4,CASREQGLYNEQFF,TGTGCCAGTAGAGAACAGGGGTTGTACAATGAGCAGTTCTTC
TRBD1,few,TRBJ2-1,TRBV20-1,CSASAQGGRSYNEQFF,TGCAGTGCTAGTGCACAGGGGGGAAGGTCCTACAATGAGCAGTTCTTC
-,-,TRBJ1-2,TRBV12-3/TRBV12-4,CASSMGGRGYTF,TGTGCCAGCAGTATGGGGGGCCGTGGCTACACCTTC
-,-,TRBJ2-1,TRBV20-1,CSAITGTCGDNEQFF,TGCAGTGCTATTACTGGGACTTGCGGGGACAATGAGCAGTTCTTC
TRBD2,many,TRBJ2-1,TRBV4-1,CASSRSPSGVTYNEQFF,TGCGCCAGCAGCCGTAGTCCAAGCGGGGTAACCTACAATGAGCAGTTCTTC
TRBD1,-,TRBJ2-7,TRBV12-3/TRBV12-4,CASSLGQGPYEQYF,TGTGCCAGCAGCCTGGGACAGGGTCCGTACGAGCAGTACTTC
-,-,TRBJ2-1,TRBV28,CASSRQEQFF,TGTGCCAGCAGCCGTCAGGAGCAGTTCTTC
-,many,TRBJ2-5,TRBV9,CASSPTLGAETQYF,TGTGCCAGCAGCCCTACACTCGGGGCGGAGACCCAGTACTTC
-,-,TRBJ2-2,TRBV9,CASSAVLNTGELFF,TGTGCCAGCAGCGCCGTACTCAACACCGGGGAGCTGTTTTTT
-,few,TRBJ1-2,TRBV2,CASTEGQLYGYTF,TGTGCCAGCACCGAAGGGCAGCTCTATGGCTACACCTTC
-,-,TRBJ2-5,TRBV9,CASSVGGAKETQYF,TGTGCCAGCAGCGTAGGCGGGGCCAAAGAGACCCAGTACTTC
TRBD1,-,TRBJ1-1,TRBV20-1,CSAVGQGASNTEAFF,TGCAGTGCTGTGGGACAGGGGGCCTCGAACACTGAAGCTTTCTTT
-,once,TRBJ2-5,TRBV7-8,CASSRGSETQYF,TGTGCCAGCAGTCGAGGGTCAGAGACCCAGTACTTC
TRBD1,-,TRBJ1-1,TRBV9,CASSPRQGADTEAFF,TGTGCCAGCAGCCCCCGACAGGGGGCGGACACTGAAGCTTTCTTT
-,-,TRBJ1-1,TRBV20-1,CSARTRQERMNTEAFF,TGCAGTGCTAGGACTCGACAAGAAAGAATGAACACTGAAGCTTTCTTT
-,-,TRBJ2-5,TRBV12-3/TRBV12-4,CASSPGRLQETQYF,TGTGCCAGCAGTCCCGGACGACTCCAAGAGACCCAGTACTTC
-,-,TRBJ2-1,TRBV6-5,CASSTSGLYNEQFF,TGTGCCAGCAGCACCAGCGGCCTATACAATGAGCAGTTCTTC
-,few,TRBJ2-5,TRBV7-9,CASSLGPRETQYF,TGTGCCAGCAGCTTAGGCCCTCGAGAGACCCAGTACTTC
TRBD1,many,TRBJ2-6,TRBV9,CASSIRPGTGVGANVLTF,TGTGCCAGCAGCATACGTCCCGGGACAGGGGTTGGGGCCAACGTCCTGACTTTC
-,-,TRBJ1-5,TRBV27,CASSLGGYQPQHF,TGTGCCAGCAGTTTGGGGGGATATCAGCCCCAGCATTTT
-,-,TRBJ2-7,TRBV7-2,CASSPKALTYEQYF,TGTGCCAGCAGCCCAAAAGCACTTACCTACGAGCAGTACTTC
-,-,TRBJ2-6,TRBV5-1,CASSPGGTSSGANVLTF,TGCGCCAGCAGTCCCGGTGGCACCAGCTCTGGGGCCAACGTCCTGACTTTC
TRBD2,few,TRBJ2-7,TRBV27,CASSSTSGESYEQYF,TGTGCCAGCAGTAGTACTAGCGGGGAGTCCTACGAGCAGTACTTC
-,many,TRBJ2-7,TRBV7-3,CASSSPEFHEQYF,TGTGCCAGCAGCTCGCCCGAGTTCCACGAGCAGTACTTC
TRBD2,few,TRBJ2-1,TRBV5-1,CASNLAGPGDTEQFF,TGCGCCAGCAACTTAGCGGGTCCCGGGGATACTGAGCAGTTCTTC
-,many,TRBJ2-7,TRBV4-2,CASSQDVWGPQYEQYF,TGTGCCAGCAGCCAAGATGTTTGGGGACCCCAGTACGAGCAGTACTTC
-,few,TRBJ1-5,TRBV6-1,CASRGDNQPQHF,TGTGCCAGCAGAGGTGACAATCAGCCCCAGCATTTT
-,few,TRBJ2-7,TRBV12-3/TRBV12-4,CASSSDPQREQYF,TGTGCCAGCAGTTCGGACCCCCAGAGGGAGCAGTACTTC